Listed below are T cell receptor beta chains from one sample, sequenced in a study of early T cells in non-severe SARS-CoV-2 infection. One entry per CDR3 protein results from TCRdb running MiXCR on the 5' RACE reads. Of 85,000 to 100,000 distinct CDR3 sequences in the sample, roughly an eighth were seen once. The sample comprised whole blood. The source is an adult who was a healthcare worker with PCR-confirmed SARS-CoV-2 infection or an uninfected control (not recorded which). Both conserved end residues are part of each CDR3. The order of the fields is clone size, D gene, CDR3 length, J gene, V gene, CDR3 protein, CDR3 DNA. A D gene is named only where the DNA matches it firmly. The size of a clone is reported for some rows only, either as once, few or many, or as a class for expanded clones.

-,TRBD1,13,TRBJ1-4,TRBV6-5,CASSRLQGAKLFF,TGTGCCAGCAGCCGTCTCCAGGGGGCAAAACTGTTTTTT
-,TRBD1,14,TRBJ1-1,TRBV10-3,CAISGVRDSRATFF,TGTGCCATCAGTGGGGTTCGGGACAGCCGGGCAACTTTCTTT
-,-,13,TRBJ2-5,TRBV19,CASSDRPFETQYF,TGTGCCAGTAGTGATAGACCCTTCGAGACCCAGTACTTC
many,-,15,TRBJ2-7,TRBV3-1,CASSQERARFSEQYF,TGTGCCAGCAGCCAAGAGCGGGCCAGGTTTAGCGAGCAGTACTTC
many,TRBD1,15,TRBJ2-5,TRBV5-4,CASSLRTGGQETQYF,TGTGCCAGCAGCCTTAGGACAGGGGGCCAAGAGACCCAGTACTTC
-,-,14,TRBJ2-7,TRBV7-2,CASSLVIPSSEQYF,TGTGCCAGCAGCTTAGTTATCCCCTCCAGCGAGCAGTACTTC
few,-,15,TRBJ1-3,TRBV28,CASSYMVLRGNTIYF,TGTGCCAGCAGTTACATGGTCCTAAGGGGAAACACCATATATTTT
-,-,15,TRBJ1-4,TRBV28,CASKRSFATNEKLFF,TGTGCCAGCAAGAGGTCCTTTGCAACTAATGAAAAACTGTTTTTT
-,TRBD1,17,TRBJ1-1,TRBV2,CANSWGQGFKGSTEAFF,TGTGCCAACAGTTGGGGACAGGGGTTTAAAGGCTCCACTGAAGCTTTCTTT
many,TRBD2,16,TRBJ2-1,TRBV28,CASMVPRGGVYNEQFF,TGTGCCAGCATGGTCCCCCGCGGGGGGGTCTACAATGAGCAGTTCTTC
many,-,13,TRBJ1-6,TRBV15,CATGGKYNSPLHF,TGTGCCACAGGGGGGAAATATAATTCACCCCTCCACTTT
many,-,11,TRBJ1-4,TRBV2,CASSRSGKLFF,TGTGCCAGCAGTCGCAGCGGAAAACTGTTTTTT
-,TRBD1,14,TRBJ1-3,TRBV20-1,CSAQGQGLRNTIYF,TGCAGTGCTCAAGGACAGGGTTTAAGGAACACCATATATTTT
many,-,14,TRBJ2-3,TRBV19,CASSITTSTDTQYF,TGTGCCAGTAGTATTACCACCTCCACAGATACGCAGTATTTT
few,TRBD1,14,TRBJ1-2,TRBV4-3,CASSYRGRSYGYTF,TGCGCCAGCAGCTACAGGGGGCGAAGCTATGGCTACACCTTC
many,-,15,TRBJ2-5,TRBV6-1,CASSEGVWGQETQYF,TGTGCCAGCAGTGAAGGAGTATGGGGGCAAGAGACCCAGTACTTC
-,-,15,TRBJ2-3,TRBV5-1,CASSLAGGSTDTQYF,TGCGCCAGCAGCTTGGCGGGGGGCAGCACAGATACGCAGTATTTT
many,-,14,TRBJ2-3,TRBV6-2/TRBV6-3,CASSLRQATDTQYF,TGTGCCAGCAGTCTACGACAGGCCACAGATACGCAGTATTTT
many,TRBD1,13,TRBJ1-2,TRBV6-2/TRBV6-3,CASNPTGTYGYTF,TGTGCCAGCAACCCGACAGGGACCTATGGCTACACCTTC
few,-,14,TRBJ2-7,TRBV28,CASRGRPNSYEQYF,TGTGCCAGCAGGGGACGTCCGAACTCCTACGAGCAGTACTTC
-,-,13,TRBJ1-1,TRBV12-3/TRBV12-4,CASSFGSGTEAFF,TGTGCCAGCAGTTTCGGGTCCGGCACTGAAGCTTTCTTT
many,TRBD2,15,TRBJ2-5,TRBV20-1,CSARDWRGVQETQYF,TGCAGTGCTAGAGATTGGCGGGGGGTCCAAGAGACCCAGTACTTC
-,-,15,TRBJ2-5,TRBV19,CASSSFFDVGETQYF,TGTGCCAGTAGTTCCTTCTTTGACGTCGGGGAGACCCAGTACTTC
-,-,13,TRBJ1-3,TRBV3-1,CASSQVSGNTIYF,TGTGCCAGCAGCCAAGTAAGCGGAAACACCATATATTTT
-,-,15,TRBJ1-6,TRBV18,CASSPAFRGNSPLHF,TGTGCCAGCTCACCAGCCTTCAGGGGCAATTCACCCCTCCACTTT
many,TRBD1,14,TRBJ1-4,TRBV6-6,CASSFTGTGEKLFF,TGTGCCAGCAGTTTTACCGGGACAGGTGAAAAACTGTTTTTT
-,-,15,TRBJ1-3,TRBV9,CASSPRGDSGNTIYF,TGTGCCAGCAGCCCCCGCGGAGACTCTGGAAACACCATATATTTT
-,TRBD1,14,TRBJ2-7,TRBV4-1,CASNRGPPTYEQYF,TGCGCCAGCAACAGGGGCCCTCCAACCTACGAGCAGTACTTC
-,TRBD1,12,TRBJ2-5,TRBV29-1,CSVLRQGETQYF,TGCAGCGTTCTAAGACAGGGTGAGACCCAGTACTTC
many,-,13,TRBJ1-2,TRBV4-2,CASTGLLGHGYTF,TGTGCCAGCACCGGGCTCCTTGGTCATGGCTACACCTTC
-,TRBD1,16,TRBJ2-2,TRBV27,CASKVRTGGRTGELFF,TGTGCCAGCAAGGTTCGGACAGGGGGCCGCACCGGGGAGCTGTTTTTT
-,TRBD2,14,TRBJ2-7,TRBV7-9,CASSLRTSWGEQYF,TGTGCCAGCAGCCTCAGGACTAGCTGGGGAGAGCAGTACTTC
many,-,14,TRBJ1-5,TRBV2,CASSAGRGNQPQHF,TGTGCCAGCAGCGCAGGAAGGGGGAATCAGCCCCAGCATTTT
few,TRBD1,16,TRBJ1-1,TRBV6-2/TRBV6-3,CASSLRRDRLNTEAFF,TGTGCCAGCAGTCTGCGTCGGGACAGATTGAACACTGAAGCTTTCTTT
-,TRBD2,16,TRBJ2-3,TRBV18,CASSRAGTRHGDTQYF,TGTGCCAGCTCACGGGCCGGGACTAGACACGGAGATACGCAGTATTTT
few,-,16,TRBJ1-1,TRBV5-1,CASNPAPLQRGTEAFF,TGCGCCAGCAACCCGGCCCCTCTCCAGAGAGGGACTGAAGCTTTCTTT
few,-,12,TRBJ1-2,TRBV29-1,CSVEVSRYGYTF,TGCAGCGTTGAAGTCAGCCGCTATGGCTACACCTTC
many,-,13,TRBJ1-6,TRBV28,CASSGRDNSPLHF,TGTGCCAGCAGCGGCAGGGATAATTCACCCCTCCACTTT
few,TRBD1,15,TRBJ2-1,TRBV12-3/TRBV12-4,CASSAWDRNYNEQFF,TGTGCCAGCAGTGCCTGGGACAGAAACTACAATGAGCAGTTCTTC
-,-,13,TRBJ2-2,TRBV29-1,CSVVSVNTGELFF,TGCAGCGTTGTATCAGTAAACACCGGGGAGCTGTTTTTT
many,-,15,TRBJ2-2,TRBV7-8,CASSRWTVEGGELFF,TGTGCCAGCAGCCGATGGACGGTCGAAGGCGGGGAGCTGTTTTTT
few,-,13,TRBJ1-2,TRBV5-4,CASSFGQSYGYTF,TGTGCCAGCAGCTTCGGACAGTCCTATGGCTACACCTTC
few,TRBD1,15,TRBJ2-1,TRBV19,CASSPRTGAYNEQFF,TGTGCCAGTAGTCCACGGACAGGTGCCTACAATGAGCAGTTCTTC
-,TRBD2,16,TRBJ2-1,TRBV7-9,CASSSYGAGEHNEQFF,TGTGCCAGCAGCTCCTATGGCGCGGGGGAGCACAATGAGCAGTTCTTC
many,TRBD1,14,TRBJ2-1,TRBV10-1,CASSESTGEDEQFF,TGCGCCAGCAGTGAGTCGACAGGGGAAGATGAGCAGTTCTTC
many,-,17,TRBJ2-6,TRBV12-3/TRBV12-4,CASSLPGRWTGANVLTF,TGTGCCAGCAGTTTGCCAGGGCGATGGACTGGGGCCAACGTCCTGACTTTC
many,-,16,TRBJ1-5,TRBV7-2,CASSLEMGGFNQPQHF,TGTGCCAGCAGCTTAGAGATGGGGGGCTTCAATCAGCCCCAGCATTTT
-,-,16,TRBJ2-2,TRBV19,CASSRMDRTNTGELFF,TGTGCCAGTAGTCGGATGGACCGAACGAACACCGGGGAGCTGTTTTTT
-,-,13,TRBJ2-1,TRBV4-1,CASSQAGGARQFF,TGCGCCAGCAGCCAGGCTGGGGGGGCACGGCAGTTCTTC
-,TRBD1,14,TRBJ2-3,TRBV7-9,CASSSQGAPDTQYF,TGTGCCAGCAGCTCCCAGGGGGCCCCAGATACGCAGTATTTT
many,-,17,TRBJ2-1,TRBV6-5,CASRKEQGFGSYNEQFF,TGTGCCAGCAGAAAAGAACAGGGTTTCGGATCCTACAATGAGCAGTTCTTC
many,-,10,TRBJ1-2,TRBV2,CASSDVGYTF,TGTGCCAGCAGTGACGTTGGCTACACCTTC
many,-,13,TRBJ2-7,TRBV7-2,CASSFLQSYEQYF,TGTGCCAGCAGCTTTTTACAGTCCTACGAGCAGTACTTC
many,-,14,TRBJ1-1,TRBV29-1,CSVGWGPANTEAFF,TGCAGCGTTGGGTGGGGGCCGGCGAACACTGAAGCTTTCTTT
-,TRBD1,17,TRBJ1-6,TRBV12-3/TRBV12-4,CASSLFGTGATNSPLHF,TGTGCCAGCAGTTTATTTGGGACAGGGGCGACAAATTCACCCCTCCACTTT
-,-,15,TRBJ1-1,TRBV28,CASNPVALRGTEAFF,TGTGCCAGCAACCCCGTGGCACTCCGGGGCACTGAAGCTTTCTTT
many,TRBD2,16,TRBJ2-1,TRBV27,CASSSSSGGYYNEQFF,TGTGCCAGCAGTTCCTCTAGCGGGGGATATTACAATGAGCAGTTCTTC
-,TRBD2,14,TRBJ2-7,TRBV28,CASTPGGRVSEQYF,TGTGCCAGCACCCCGGGGGGACGGGTCTCCGAGCAGTACTTC
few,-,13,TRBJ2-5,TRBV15,CATSKGLQETQYF,TGTGCCACCAGCAAGGGACTCCAAGAGACCCAGTACTTC
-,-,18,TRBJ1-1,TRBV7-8,CASSLGRGDRWVSTEAFF,TGTGCCAGCAGCTTAGGGCGCGGAGACCGGTGGGTCTCCACTGAAGCTTTCTTT